There are many counts of the clone carrying this T cell receptor (beta chain). Antigen unknown. The sample belongs to a study of T cells in Graves' hyperthyroidism and ophthalmopathy. Study-wide findings and caveats: The model predicted ophthalmopathy a median about 6.6 months before onset.

Patients were aged 18 to 65, had disease duration under 2 months, and had newly diagnosed hyperthyroidism. Lactation, pregnancy, other autoimmune disease or uncontrolled infection led to exclusion of patients. Thyroid ultrasound, orbital computed tomography, clinical symptoms, and serum thyroxine and TRAb underpinned diagnoses. The CDR3 is 14 residues long. Germline CDR1 LGHDT, CDR2 YNNKEL (reference sequence). The V end lost 4 bases, the J end lost 4 bases, and 11 bases lay between the germline ends. RNA transcripts served as the template for amplifying TCR beta CDR3 regions. First-round RT-PCR with HTBI primers amplified the TCR CDR3 region. From the multiplex PCR reads, TCRdb called clonotypes with MiXCR, one entry per CDR3 protein. The sample gives hundreds of thousands of distinct CDR3 sequences, about 19% of which show up once; around 17% is in the top ten.

The TCR sequence derives from a woman in her forties or fifties with Graves' hyperthyroidism that later progressed to Graves' ophthalmopathy. The source material was blood. The V call is TRBV3-1, the J call TRBJ1-3; no definite D call. CDR3 protein: CASSRDLAGNTIYF. In nucleotides, the CDR3 is TGTGCCAGCAGCCGAGACCTAGCCGGAAACACCATATATTTT.